This TCR beta chain derives from a study of blood T cells in healthy people across ages. Study results and caveats: Strong correlation was found linking TCR beta diversity to naive T cell percentage.

This clonotype was seen more than once but under ten times. Its specificity is not known. CDR1 DFQATT and CDR2 SNEGSKA come from the germline V gene (reference sequence). CDR3 length: 11 residues. Trimming shortened V by 6 bases and J by 10 bases, and 13 bases separated the two germline ends. The second PCR ran about 6 to 11 cycles with a sample-barcoded 5' primer and J-beta primers. Via MiXCR, TCRdb re-called the 5' RACE reads, giving one row per CDR3 protein. The sample lists about 1.4 million distinct CDR3 sequences, approximately 60% seen once, with 5% to 7% in the top ten. The chain couples TRBV20-1 to TRBJ2-1; D call uncertain. The sequence came from a man in his late teens or twenties in good health. The specimen was blood. Here the CDR3 reads CSAPIGWEQFF. CDR3 sequence (DNA): TGCAGTGCCCCGATTGGGTGGGAGCAGTTCTTC.